This T cell receptor (beta chain) comes out of a study of T cell repertoires in cytomegalovirus infection. For the study at large: Indications of both CMV infection and matching HLA type were provided by public TCR beta signatures.

TCRdb recomputed calls from the reads with MiXCR, one row per CDR3 protein. The table includes around 450,000 distinct CDR3 sequences, roughly 31% detected once. Findings and limits, study-wide: Clonotypes of TCR beta that were HLA-C-restricted and CMV-specific dominated the ex vivo response. Carriage of CMV together with the relevant HLA was identifiable through cumulative public TCR beta family frequency.

Many counts were recorded for this clonotype. No antigen is known for it. Germline loops: CDR1 SGHVS, CDR2 FNYEAQ. J was trimmed by 0 bases and V by 2 bases; bases with no gene match: 18. The CDR3 is 21 residues long. The material sequenced was PBMCs. This chain connects TRBV7-6 to TRBJ2-7; 11 nucleotides match TRBD1. The sequence derives from a human donor in good health (CMV status not recorded). Some clones in this sample may be carry-over from other donors' samples. The CDR3 reads CASSLTPPAGTGGPSSYEQYF. The CDR3 DNA reads TGTGCCAGCAGCTTAACGCCCCCCGCCGGGACAGGGGGGCCGAGCTCCTACGAGCAGTACTTC.